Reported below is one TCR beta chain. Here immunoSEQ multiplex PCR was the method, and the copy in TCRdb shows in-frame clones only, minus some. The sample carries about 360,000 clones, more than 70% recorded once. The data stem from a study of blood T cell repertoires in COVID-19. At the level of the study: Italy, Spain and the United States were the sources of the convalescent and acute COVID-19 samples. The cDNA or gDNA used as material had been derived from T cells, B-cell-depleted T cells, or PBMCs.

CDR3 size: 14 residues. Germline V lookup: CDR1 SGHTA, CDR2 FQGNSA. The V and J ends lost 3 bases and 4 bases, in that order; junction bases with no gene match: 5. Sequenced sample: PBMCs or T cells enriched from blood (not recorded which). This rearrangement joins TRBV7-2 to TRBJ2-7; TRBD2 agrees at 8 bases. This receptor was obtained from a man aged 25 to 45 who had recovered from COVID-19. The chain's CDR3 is CASSFSGGPYEQYF. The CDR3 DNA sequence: TGTGCCAGCAGCTTCAGCGGGGGACCATACGAGCAGTACTTC.